The next 9 T cell receptor beta chains were all read from a single sample in a study of cytomegalovirus exposure and HLA in healthy donors. The PCR contained 60 Vbeta and 13 Jbeta primers. Sequencing used immunoSEQ multiplex PCR; TCRdb keeps in-frame clones, though not all of them. This sample has about 150,000 clones, with 70% to 80% found just once. The sequencing sample was made of PBMCs. Receptors originate from an older woman in good health and CMV-seropositive.

The CDR3 nucleotides are TGTGCCAGCAGTCAGGGACTAGCGGGAGTAGGGGAGCAGTACTTC. Translation: CASSQGLAGVGEQYF. The chain is built from TRBV28 and TRBJ2-7; 14 bases agree with TRBD2. This CDR3 region has 15 residues. CDR1 is MDHEN, CDR2 SYDVKM, per germline. Trimming cost V 5 bases and J 7 bases; bases outside gene matches: 7.

The CDR3 region is CASSSGQGGEKLFF. In DNA, the CDR3 is TGTGCCAGCAGCAGTGGACAGGGAGGCGAAAAACTGTTTTTT. The V call is TRBV7-9, the J call TRBJ1-4; 8 nucleotides agree with TRBD1. The CDR3 spans 14 residues. The junction had 7 bases not matched to a gene; V was cut back by 5 bases and J by 8 bases. Germline V gene sequence: CDR1 SEHNR, CDR2 FQNEAQ (reference sequence).

V gene TRBV14 combines with J gene TRBJ2-7, with TRBD1 identical over 9 bases. Germline CDR1 reads SGHDN; CDR2 reads FVKESK. V trimming: 6 bases; J trimming: 7 bases; junction bases outside the gene matches: 7. The length of the CDR3 is 13 residues. CDR3 DNA sequence: TGTGCCAGCAGTTGGGACAGGGTTGGAGAGCAGTACTTC. It is translated as CASSWDRVGEQYF.

Of note for this clone: A junction boundary mismatches the germline segment, possibly from a read error. The chain links TRBV6-5 to TRBJ1-4; D not resolved. CDR3 length: 13 amino acids. Per the germline V gene, CDR1 is MNHEY and CDR2 is SVGAGI. The CDR3 nucleotides are TGTGCCTCACGGGGATCAACTAATGGAAAACTGTTTTTT. It codes for CASRGSTNGKLFF.

V is TRBV21-1 and J is TRBJ1-1. TRBV21-1 is a pseudogene. This CDR3 contains 10 residues. The chain's CDR3 is CASTNYEAFF. CDR3 nucleotides: TGTGCCAGCACCAATTATGAAGCTTTCTTT.

The V and J genes are TRBV27 and TRBJ1-5; 8 bases agree with TRBD1. The J segment lost 2 bases and the V segment lost 6 bases, leaving 6 bases of the junction unmatched. Germline assignment: CDR1 MNHEY and CDR2 SMNVEV (reference sequence). This CDR3 contains 15 residues. The CDR3 DNA reads as TGTGCCAGCAGCCAAGGACAGGGACGCAATCAGCCCCAGCATTTT. Translation: CASSQGQGRNQPQHF.

There are a few counts of this clone. The chain links TRBV7-6 to TRBJ1-3; 8 nucleotides agree with TRBD1. The J segment lost 4 bases and the V segment lost 5 bases, leaving 4 bases of the junction unmatched. This CDR3 contains 14 residues. Germline values: CDR1 SGHVS, CDR2 FNYEAQ. The CDR3 coding sequence is TGTGCCAGCAGCCAACAGGGGGTCGGAAACACCATATATTTT. Translating it yields CASSQQGVGNTIYF. The full variable domain, with the rest looked up from reference TRBV7-6 and TRBJ1-3, is GAGVSQSPRYKVTKRGQDVALRCDPISGHVSLYWYRQALGQGPEFLTYFNYEAQQDKSGLPNDRFSAERPEGSISTLTIQRTEQRDSAMYRCASSQQGVGNTIYFGEGSWLTVV.

J is TRBJ1-1 and V is TRBV2; D is ambiguous. The V gene lost 4 bases and the J gene lost 11 bases, with 11 bases spanning the gap. Germline-derived CDR1 and CDR2 are SNHLY and FYNNEI. This CDR3 comprises 11 residues. CDR3 loop: CASSVGHSAFF. The CDR3, as DNA: TGTGCCAGCAGTGTCGGCCACAGCGCTTTCTTT.

The genes are TRBV28 and TRBJ2-1, with 7 bases that match TRBD2. The CDR3 loop spans 16 amino acids. Germline CDR1 is MDHEN and CDR2 is SYDVKM. J lost 5 bases, V lost 4 bases, and 11 bases had no gene match. CDR3 nucleotides: TGTGCCAGCAGTTCCCCGGCTAGCGGTGATAACAATGAGCAGTTCTTC. Translating gives CASSSPASGDNNEQFF.